The 25 T cell receptor beta chains below all came from one sample that was sequenced in a study of blood T cell repertoires in COVID-19. Using immunoSEQ multiplex PCR, the repertoire was profiled, and TCRdb retains in-frame clones only, with some absent. The sample includes tens of thousands of clones, 86% seen only once; the top ten take roughly 4%. The sequenced material came from peripheral blood. These TCRs come from a man older than 75 with active COVID-19.

The gene calls are TRBV30 and TRBJ1-1; a possible D gene is TRBD1 (5 bases). This CDR3 is built from 10 residues. V lost 5 bases, J lost 9 bases, and 10 bases lay in between. Germline V lookup: CDR1 GTSNPN, CDR2 SVGIG (reference sequence). Here the CDR3 DNA reads TGTGCCTGGGGGGCTCTCCAAGCTTTCTTT. This encodes CAWGALQAFF.

The chain combines TRBV27 with TRBJ2-7, with D possibly matching TRBD1 (6 bases). V was clipped by 3 bases and J by 4 bases, with 19 bases between them. The CDR3 consists of 16 residues. Germline V gives CDR1 MNHEY, CDR2 SMNVEV (reference sequence). The CDR3 coding sequence is TGTGCCAGCAGTTTGGCCGGAACAGGGTTCGGATACGAGCAGTACTTC. This codes for CASSLAGTGFGYEQYF.

This CDR3 reads CASSQEVGGNEKLFF. For the CDR3, the DNA is TGTGCCAGCAGTCAGGAAGTTGGTGGTAATGAAAAACTGTTTTTT. This chain uses TRBV5-4 with TRBJ1-4; D gene uncertain. Germline V gene sequence: CDR1 SGHNT, CDR2 YYREEE (reference sequence). This CDR3 region has 15 residues. Between the trimmed V and J ends, which lost 5 bases and 4 bases, there was a span of 15 bases.

This chain uses TRBV10-3 with TRBJ1-6; 7 bases agree with TRBD1. Unmatched junction bases numbered 10, after V lost 10 bases and J lost 10 bases. This CDR3 is built from 13 residues. The germline CDR1 and CDR2 sequences are ENHRY and SYGVKD. DNA of the CDR3: TGTGCCACCGGAGAGACAGGGACCTCACCCCTCCACTTT. Amino acids: CATGETGTSPLHF.

The chain recombines TRBV9 with TRBJ1-6; D remains ambiguous. Germline CDR1 SGDLS, CDR2 YYNGEE. Trimming pared 3 bases from V and 6 bases from J, leaving 10 bases between. CDR3 length equals 14 residues. The CDR3 bases are TGTGCCAGCAGCGCAGATCCCTCTAATTCACCCCTCCACTTT. Translating it yields CASSADPSNSPLHF.

The chain employs TRBV15 and TRBJ2-1; D unresolved. The CDR3 is 15 residues long. Per the germline V gene, CDR1 is LNHNV and CDR2 is YYDKDF (reference sequence). V was clipped by 3 bases and J by 1 base, with 10 bases between them. The CDR3 here is CATSSPAVSYNEQFF. The CDR3 DNA reads TGTGCCACCAGCAGCCCTGCAGTATCCTACAATGAGCAGTTCTTC.

V is TRBV5-1 and J is TRBJ1-1; D unresolved. V lost 5 bases and J lost 0, with 14 bases in between. The germline gives CDR1 SGHRS, CDR2 YFSETQ. This CDR3 has 15 residues. Here the CDR3 reads CASRAGSRMNTEAFF. For the CDR3, the DNA is TGCGCCAGCAGGGCAGGAAGCAGGATGAACACTGAAGCTTTCTTT.

This chain links TRBV9 with TRBJ2-7, with TRBD2 identical over 15 bases. CDR1 is SGDLS, CDR2 YYNGEE, per germline. V shed 3 bases and J 2 bases; nucleotides not matched to a gene: 6. The CDR3 totals 17 residues. The CDR3 DNA follows: TGTGCCAGCAGCGGGGGACTAGCGGGAGGCTCACCCTACGAGCAGTACTTC. Amino acids: CASSGGLAGGSPYEQYF.

This sequence joins TRBV6-1 and TRBJ2-3, with D perhaps matching TRBD2 (6 bases). The V end lost 2 bases, the J end lost 4 bases, and 16 bases lay between the germline ends. CDR3 length: 16 residues. Per germline, CDR1 MNHNS and CDR2 SASEGT. CDR3 protein: CASSELAPSTPDTQYF. The CDR3 DNA reads as TGTGCCAGCAGTGAACTAGCGCCATCGACGCCAGATACGCAGTATTTT.

The genes are TRBV27 and TRBJ2-4; tentatively, D is TRBD1 (6 bases). The V gene's germline CDR1 is MNHEY and CDR2 SMNVEV (reference sequence). Between the trimmed V and J ends, which lost 5 bases and 3 bases, there was a span of 20 bases. The CDR3 covers 17 residues. The CDR3 nucleotides read TGTGCCAGCAGTCCCCGTCGCGAGACAGGCAGCAAAAACATTCAGTACTTC. Amino acids: CASSPRRETGSKNIQYF.

This clone occurred once. The rearrangement joins TRBV18 to TRBJ2-1, with a weak D call TRBD2 (7 bases). This CDR3 has 14 residues. The germline V gene has CDR1 KGHSH and CDR2 LQKENI. The V end lost 3 bases, the J end lost 9 bases, and 15 bases lay between the germline ends. This chain's CDR3 is CASSPRGGDGEQFF. The CDR3 DNA sequence: TGTGCCAGCTCACCGAGGGGGGGGGATGGTGAGCAGTTCTTC.

V usage is TRBV7-9 and J usage is TRBJ2-7; D uncertain. The CDR3 has 13 amino acids. CDR1 is SEHNR and CDR2 is FQNEAQ in the germline V gene (reference sequence). V lost 1 base, J lost 3 bases, and 7 bases lay in between. CDR3 sequence: CASSLVSGYEQYF. The CDR3 DNA reads TGTGCCAGCAGCTTAGTGTCCGGCTACGAGCAGTACTTC.

The chain carries TRBV9 and TRBJ2-5; TRBD2 aligns across 7 bases. The CDR3 is 13 amino acids. With V trimmed by 6 bases and J by 4 bases, 6 bases remained unmatched. CDR1 is SGDLS, CDR2 YYNGEE, per germline. The CDR3 here is CASNRLATETQYF. The CDR3 DNA reads as TGTGCCAGCAACAGACTAGCAACAGAGACCCAGTACTTC.

The gene calls are TRBV19 and TRBJ2-5; 8 bases match TRBD2. CDR1 is LNHDA, CDR2 SQIVND, per germline (reference sequence). The CDR3 is made up of 17 amino acids. V shed 1 base and J 1 base; nucleotides not matched to a gene: 8. The CDR3 spells CASSIGYGAGVQETQYF. The CDR3 bases are TGTGCCAGTAGTATAGGGTACGGAGCGGGAGTCCAAGAGACCCAGTACTTC.

V gene TRBV3-1 (or the pseudogene TRBV3-2) combines with J gene TRBJ2-1; the D is unclear. Trimming took 4 bases from V and 8 from J, leaving 12 bases between them. Germline CDR1 reads LGHDT; CDR2 reads YNNKEL (reference sequence). This CDR3 has 13 amino acids. CDR3 in amino acids: CASSRNLEDEQFF. DNA of the CDR3: TGTGCCAGCAGCCGGAACCTAGAAGATGAGCAGTTCTTC.

About this clone: The same CDR3 arises from other DNA sequences in this sample as well. The chain is built from TRBV18 and TRBJ1-2; no clear D. Deletions cut 6 bases from V and 0 bases from J, with 11 bases between. The CDR3 extends over 14 amino acids. The germline CDR1 and CDR2 sequences are KGHSH and LQKENI. CDR3 protein: CASSWGDPNYGYTF. The CDR3 nucleotides are TGTGCCAGCTCCTGGGGAGACCCTAACTATGGCTACACCTTC.

This clone was found a few times. The chain employs TRBV9 and TRBJ1-1; TRBD1 matches 7 bases. This CDR3 has 14 residues. J gave up 7 bases and V 4 bases, and 10 bases lay outside the gene matches. Germline lookup yields CDR1 SGDLS and CDR2 YYNGEE. CDR3 region: CASSPKDRRFEAFF. CDR3 nucleotides: TGTGCCAGCAGCCCGAAGGACAGGCGGTTTGAAGCTTTCTTT.

The chain combines TRBV5-1 with TRBJ2-1; a possible D gene is TRBD2 (5 bases). The CDR3 totals 15 residues. From germline, CDR1 is SGHRS and CDR2 YFSETQ. The V gene lost 4 bases and the J gene lost 8 bases, with 19 bases spanning the gap. CDR3 amino acids: CASSIMTRGVDEQFF. Here the CDR3 DNA reads TGCGCCAGCAGCATCATGACCCGGGGAGTTGATGAGCAGTTCTTC. Complete variable domain (other parts from reference TRBV5-1 and TRBJ2-1): KAGVTQTPRYLIKTRGQQVTLSCSPISGHRSVSWYQQTPGQGLQFLFEYFSETQRNKGNFPGRFSGRQFSNSRSEMNVSTLELGDSALYLCASSIMTRGVDEQFFGPGTRLTVL.

The genes are TRBV4-2 and TRBJ2-7; TRBD1 matches 10 bases. This CDR3 spans 16 amino acids. Germline values: CDR1 LGHNA, CDR2 YNFKEQ. V gave up 3 bases and J gave up 9 bases; unmatched junction bases: 14. The CDR3 sequence is CASSQTGTGVLRGQYF. CDR3 bases: TGTGCCAGCAGCCAGACCGGGACAGGGGTTCTACGCGGGCAGTACTTC.

The chain combines TRBV4-3 with TRBJ2-7; weak D call: TRBD2 (5 bases). CDR1 and CDR2 (germline): LGHNA, YSLEER. The CDR3 contains 17 residues. V was cut by 3 bases and J by 2 bases, with 20 bases left in between. The CDR3 is CASSHNEGSNLAYEQYF. In DNA form, the CDR3 reads TGCGCCAGCAGCCACAATGAGGGCAGTAACCTCGCCTACGAGCAGTACTTC.

This chain connects TRBV18 to TRBJ2-1, with D perhaps TRBD1 (6 bases). Germline values: CDR1 KGHSH, CDR2 LQKENI. Trimming cost V 9 bases and J 12 bases, with 21 bases left between them. The CDR3 consists of 13 residues. The CDR3 sequence: CASSTVPGDGQFF. CDR3 nucleotides: TGTGCCAGTTCCACTGTCCCAGGGGACGGGCAGTTCTTC. The entire variable domain, with the rest obtained from reference TRBV18 and TRBJ2-1, is as follows: NAGVMQNPRHLVRRRGQEARLRCSPMKGHSHVYWYRQLPEEGLKFMVYLQKENIIDESGMPKERFSAEFPKEGPSILRIQQVVRGDSAAYFCASSTVPGDGQFFGPGTRLTVL.

CDR3 nucleotide sequence: TGTGCCAGCAGCTTAGTTGGCACCGCCGGGTACGAGCAGTACTTC. Encoded protein: CASSLVGTAGYEQYF. The V gene is TRBV7-9, the J gene TRBJ2-7; D remains ambiguous. This CDR3 has 15 amino acids. Trimming removed 1 base at V and 4 bases at J, with 14 bases between. The germline CDR1 and CDR2 sequences are SEHNR and FQNEAQ (reference sequence).

The J gene is TRBJ1-1, the V gene TRBV19; D possibly corresponds to TRBD1 (5 bases). V gave up 7 bases and J gave up 4 bases, with 16 bases separating them. The CDR3 has 14 amino acids. The germline CDR1 and CDR2 sequences are LNHDA and SQIVND (reference sequence). The CDR3 coding sequence is TGTGCCAGTACCTTCGGGGGGGTTAGCACTGAAGCTTTCTTT. Amino acids: CASTFGGVSTEAFF.

The chain couples TRBV19 to TRBJ2-2, with TRBD2 matching 7 bases. The CDR3 is made up of 14 amino acids. V gave up 8 bases and J gave up 3 bases; unmatched junction bases: 6. Germline CDR1 and CDR2: LNHDA and SQIVND (reference sequence). The CDR3 nucleotides read TGTGCCAGTCGTCGCGGGGGTTACACCGGGGAGCTGTTTTTT. Translated, it gives CASRRGGYTGELFF.

The chain has TRBV9 and TRBJ2-5; 8 nucleotides align to TRBD1. Germline CDR1 SGDLS, CDR2 YYNGEE. There are 16 residues in the CDR3. The junction had 8 bases not matched to a gene; V was cut back by 0 bases and J by 4 bases. CDR3 sequence: CASSVVTGGIGETQYF. CDR3 nucleotide sequence: TGTGCCAGCAGCGTAGTTACAGGGGGGATAGGAGAGACCCAGTACTTC.